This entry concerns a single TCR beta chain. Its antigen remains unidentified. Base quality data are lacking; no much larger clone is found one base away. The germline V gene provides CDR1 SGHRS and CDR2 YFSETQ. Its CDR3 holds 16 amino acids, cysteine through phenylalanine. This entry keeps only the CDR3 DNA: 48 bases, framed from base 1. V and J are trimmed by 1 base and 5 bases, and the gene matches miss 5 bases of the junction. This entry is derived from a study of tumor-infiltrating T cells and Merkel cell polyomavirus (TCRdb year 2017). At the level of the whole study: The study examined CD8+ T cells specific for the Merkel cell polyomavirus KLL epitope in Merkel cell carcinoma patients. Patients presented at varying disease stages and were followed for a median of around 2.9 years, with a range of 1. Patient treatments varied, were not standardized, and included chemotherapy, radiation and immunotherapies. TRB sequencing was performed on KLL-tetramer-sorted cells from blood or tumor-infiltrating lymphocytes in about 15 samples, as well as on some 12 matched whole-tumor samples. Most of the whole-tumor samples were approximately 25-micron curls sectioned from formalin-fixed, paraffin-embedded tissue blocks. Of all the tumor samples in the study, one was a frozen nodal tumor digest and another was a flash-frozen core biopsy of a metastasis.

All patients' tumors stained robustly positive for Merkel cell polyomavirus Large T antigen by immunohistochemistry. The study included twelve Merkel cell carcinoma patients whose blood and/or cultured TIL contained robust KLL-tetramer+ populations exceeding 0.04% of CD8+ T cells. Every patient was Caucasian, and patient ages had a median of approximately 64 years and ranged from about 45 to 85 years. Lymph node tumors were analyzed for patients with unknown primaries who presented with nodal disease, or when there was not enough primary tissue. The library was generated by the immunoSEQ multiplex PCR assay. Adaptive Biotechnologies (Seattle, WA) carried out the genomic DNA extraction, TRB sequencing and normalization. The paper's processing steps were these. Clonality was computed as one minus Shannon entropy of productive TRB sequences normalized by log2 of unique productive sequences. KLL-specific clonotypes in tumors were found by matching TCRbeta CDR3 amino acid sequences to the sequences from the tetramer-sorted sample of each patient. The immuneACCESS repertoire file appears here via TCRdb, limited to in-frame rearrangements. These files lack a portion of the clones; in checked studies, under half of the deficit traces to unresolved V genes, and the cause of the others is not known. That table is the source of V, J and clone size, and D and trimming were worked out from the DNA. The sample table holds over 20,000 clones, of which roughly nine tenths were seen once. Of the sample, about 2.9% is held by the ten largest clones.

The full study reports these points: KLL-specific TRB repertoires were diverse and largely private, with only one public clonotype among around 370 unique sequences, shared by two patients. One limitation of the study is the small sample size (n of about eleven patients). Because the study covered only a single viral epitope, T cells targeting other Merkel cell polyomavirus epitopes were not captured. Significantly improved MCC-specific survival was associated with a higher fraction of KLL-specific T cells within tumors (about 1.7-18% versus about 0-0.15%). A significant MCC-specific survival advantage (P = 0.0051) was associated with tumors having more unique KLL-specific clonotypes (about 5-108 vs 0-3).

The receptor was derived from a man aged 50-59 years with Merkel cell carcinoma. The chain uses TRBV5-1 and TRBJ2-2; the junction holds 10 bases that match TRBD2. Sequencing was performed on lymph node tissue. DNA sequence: TGCGCCAGCAGCTTGTATCAAGCGGGAGGGACCGGGGAGCTGTTTTTT. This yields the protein CASSLYQAGGTGELFF.